Included here is one T cell receptor beta chain sequence, with context. The data belong to a study of long-term antiretroviral therapy in people with HIV. The assay, immunoSEQ v3.0, was run at survey level. Here immunoSEQ multiplex PCR was the method, and the copy in TCRdb shows in-frame clones only, minus some. In the table there are approximately 22,000 clones, under 85% of which are singletons. CDR1 and CDR2 from the germline V gene are SEHNR and FQNEAQ (reference sequence). V shed 3 bases and J 7 bases; nucleotides not matched to a gene: 4. The length of the CDR3 is 15 residues. This sequence joins TRBV7-9 and TRBJ2-1; 12 bases map to TRBD1. Sequencing used unsorted PBMCs, obtained 0.5 years before starting antiretroviral therapy. This clonotype was sampled from a man aged 35 to 55 with HIV. The CDR3 reads CASSFGTGGLNEQFF. The CDR3 DNA reads as TGTGCCAGCAGCTTTGGGACAGGGGGCTTAAATGAGCAGTTCTTC.